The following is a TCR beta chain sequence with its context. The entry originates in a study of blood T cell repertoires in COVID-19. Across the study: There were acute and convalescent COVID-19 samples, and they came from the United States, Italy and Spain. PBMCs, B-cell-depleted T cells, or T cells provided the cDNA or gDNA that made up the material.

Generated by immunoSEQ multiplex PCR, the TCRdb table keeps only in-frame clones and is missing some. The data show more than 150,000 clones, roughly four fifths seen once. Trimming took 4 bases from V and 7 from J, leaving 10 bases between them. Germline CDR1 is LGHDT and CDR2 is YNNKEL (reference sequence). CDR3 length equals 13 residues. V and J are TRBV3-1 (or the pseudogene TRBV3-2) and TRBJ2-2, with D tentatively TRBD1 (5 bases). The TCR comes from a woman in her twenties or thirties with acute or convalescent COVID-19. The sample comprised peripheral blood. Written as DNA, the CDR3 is TGTGCCAGCAGCCCTGGAAGGGGCGGGGAGCTGTTTTTT. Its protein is CASSPGRGGELFF.